This T cell receptor beta chain came from a study of blood T cell repertoires in COVID-19. Study context: The United States, Italy and Spain were the sources of the acute and convalescent COVID-19 samples. The cDNA or gDNA used as material had been derived from T cells, B-cell-depleted T cells, or PBMCs.

Original methodology: Cell counts per sample came from amplifying reference gene primers. TCRdb's table, derived via immunoSEQ multiplex PCR, lists solely in-frame clones and lacks some. Clone size and the V and J calls come from that table; the DNA yielded D and trimming. The sample records under 45,000 clones, around 88% being singletons. V shed 0 bases, J shed 1 base, and the junction held 9 bases outside the gene matches. CDR1 GTSNPN and CDR2 SVGIG come from the germline V gene (reference sequence). This CDR3 is 18 amino acids long. Sequencing was done on a sample of peripheral blood. The chain couples TRBV30 to TRBJ1-4; 9 nucleotides align to TRBD1. This receptor was identified in a woman older than 75 with active or convalescent COVID-19. CDR3 nucleotides: TGTGCCTGGAGTGTACTTACAGGGGGCTGGAGAACTAATGAAAAACTGTTTTTT. Translation gives CAWSVLTGGWRTNEKLFF. Full variable domain (remainder filled in from reference TRBV30 and TRBJ1-4): SQTIHQWPATLVQPVGSPLSLECTVEGTSNPNLYWYRQAAGRGLQLLFYSVGIGQISSEVPQNLSASRPQDRQFILSSKKLLLSDSGFYLCAWSVLTGGWRTNEKLFFGSGTQLSVL.